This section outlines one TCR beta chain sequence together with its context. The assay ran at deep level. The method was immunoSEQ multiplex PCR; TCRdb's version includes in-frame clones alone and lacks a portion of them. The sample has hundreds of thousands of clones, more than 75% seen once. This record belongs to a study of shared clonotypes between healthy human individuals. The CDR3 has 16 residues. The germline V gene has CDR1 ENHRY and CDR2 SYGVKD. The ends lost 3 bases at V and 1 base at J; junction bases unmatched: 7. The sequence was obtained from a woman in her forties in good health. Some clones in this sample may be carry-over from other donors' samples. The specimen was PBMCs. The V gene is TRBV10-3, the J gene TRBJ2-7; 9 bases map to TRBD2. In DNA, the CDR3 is TGTGCCATCAGTGAATTCGAGACTAGCGGTTCCTACGAGCAGTACTTC. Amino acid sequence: CAISEFETSGSYEQYF.